The clone carrying this T cell receptor beta chain has only one observation. The CDR3 covers 11 residues. With 7 bases removed from V and 3 bases from J, the gap between germline ends came to 7 bases. Germline CDR1 is SNHLY and CDR2 is FYNNEI. Authors' analysis steps: Reference gene primer amplification gave estimated nucleated cell counts. Some clones are missing from TCRdb's copy, which holds only in-frame ones; the method was immunoSEQ multiplex PCR. Clone size and V and J calls were adopted from that table, with D and trimming inferred from the DNA. The data show approximately 180,000 clones, approximately 85% seen once. These data come from a study of blood T cell repertoires in COVID-19. About the research overall: There were acute and convalescent COVID-19 samples, and they came from the United States, Italy and Spain. The cDNA or gDNA used as material had been derived from T cells, B-cell-depleted T cells, or PBMCs.

The sequencing input was peripheral blood. This TCR was sampled from a man aged 60-69 years with acute or convalescent COVID-19. The V and J genes are TRBV2 and TRBJ2-7; D unresolved. The CDR3 loop reads CASTVSYEQYF. DNA of the CDR3: TGTGCCAGCACGGTAAGCTACGAGCAGTACTTC.